This T cell receptor (beta chain) appears in the sequencing data of a study of T-cell memory formation after mild COVID-19. The table lists this clonotype with a few counts. As yet, its antigen is unknown. The CDR3 loop spans 12 amino acids. Deletions cut 9 bases from V and 5 bases from J, with 10 bases between. The germline CDR1 and CDR2 sequences are KGHDR and SFDVKD. TCRdb analysed the 5' RACE reads with MiXCR anew, one entry per CDR3 protein. The data contain roughly 180,000 distinct CDR3 sequences, 11% of them seen just once; the ten biggest clones take up approximately 3.4%. Study-level findings and limits: The CD4+ clones that contracted clustered mainly within CM and EM, and the CD8+ clones concentrated in EMRA. Whether day 37 second-wave clones are SARS-CoV-2-specific was not confirmed. Clones shrinking from day 15 to 85 showed even CD4/CD8 mixes; later expanders tilted CD4+. Certain responding clones were present in pre-infection memory, suggesting participation of cross-reactive memory.

The TCR originated in a man aged 18 to 30 who had mild COVID-19 (a few samples of this study predate the infection). Cell type and time point are not known. This sequence joins TRBV24-1 and TRBJ1-5; D unclear. Material: PBMCs or a T cell subset sorted from them (not recorded which). CDR3 DNA sequence: TGTGCCACCTTCGGGCCTCATCAGCCCCAGCATTTT. Translating gives CATFGPHQPQHF.